The source of this T cell receptor (beta chain) is a study of T cells in Graves' hyperthyroidism and ophthalmopathy. Overall study findings and caveats: Ophthalmopathy, as predicted by the model, came a median roughly 6.5 months after the prediction.

The CDR3 runs to 13 residues. The V end was cut by 8 bases, the J end by 4 bases, with 14 bases between. Germline V gene data show CDR1 as LNHDA and CDR2 as SQIVND (reference sequence). Many counts were recorded for this clonotype. The antigen remains undetermined. What was amplified from RNA transcripts were TCR beta CDR3 regions. RT-PCR in the first round (using the HTBI primer set) targeted the TCR CDR3. From the multiplex PCR reads, TCRdb called clonotypes with MiXCR, one entry per CDR3 protein. The sample lists roughly 100,000 distinct CDR3 sequences; under 65% were seen once. J is TRBJ1-1 and V is TRBV19, with a weak D call TRBD1 (6 bases). Sequences were obtained from blood. This clonotype was obtained from a woman aged 40 to 55 with Graves' hyperthyroidism. The chain's CDR3 is CASRTGFGTEAFF. CDR3 DNA: TGTGCCAGTCGCACAGGGTTTGGCACTGAAGCTTTCTTT.